The present entry profiles one T cell receptor beta chain with its context. This entry belongs to a study of cytomegalovirus exposure and HLA in healthy donors. The PCR made use of 60 Vbeta and 13 Jbeta primers. Clones were read by immunoSEQ multiplex PCR, and TCRdb kept only the in-frame ones, dropping some. The data contain over 100,000 clones, approximately 90% of them singletons. The CDR3 is 17 amino acids. Germline V gene lookup returns CDR1 SGHRS and CDR2 YFSETQ. V dropped 0 bases and J dropped 0 bases, with 13 bases sitting between them. Input material: PBMCs. This chain links TRBV5-1 with TRBJ1-3; D is uncertain. The sequence was obtained from a woman in her thirties in good health and CMV-seronegative. CDR3 DNA: TGCGCCAGCAGCTTGGCCCCTACCGGGAACTCTGGAAACACCATATATTTT. Translated: CASSLAPTGNSGNTIYF.